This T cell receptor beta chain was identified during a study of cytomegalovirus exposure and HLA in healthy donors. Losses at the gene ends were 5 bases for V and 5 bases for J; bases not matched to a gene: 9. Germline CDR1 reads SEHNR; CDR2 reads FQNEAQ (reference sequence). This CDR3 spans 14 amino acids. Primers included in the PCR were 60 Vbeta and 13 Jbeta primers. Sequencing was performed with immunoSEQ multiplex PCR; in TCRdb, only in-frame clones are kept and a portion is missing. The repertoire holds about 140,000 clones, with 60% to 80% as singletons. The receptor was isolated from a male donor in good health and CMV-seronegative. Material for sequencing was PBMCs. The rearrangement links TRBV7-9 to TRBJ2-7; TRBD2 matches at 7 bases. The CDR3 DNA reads TGTGCCAGCAGCCCGCCGGGAGCGGGACACGAGCAGTACTTC. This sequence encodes CASSPPGAGHEQYF.